One and the same sample provided the 30 T cell receptor beta chains below, sequenced in a study of T cells in Graves' hyperthyroidism and ophthalmopathy (dated by TCRdb to about 2019). The library was made by multiplex PCR. Sequenced on an Illumina HiSeq 2000. Amplification of TCR beta CDR3 regions was carried out from RNA transcripts. The TCR CDR3 was subjected to a first round of RT-PCR using the HTBI primer set and the Qiagen OneStep RT-PCR kit. In-frame beta chains were kept once TCRdb had trimmed the public reads at Q25 with fastp and called clones with MiXCR. Every CDR3 protein is listed once, alongside the most common genes and DNA of its rows. Recorded for this sample are 600,000 or so distinct CDR3 sequences; approximately 14% of them occurred a single time. The ten largest account for more than 6% of the sample. The sequenced sample consisted of blood. The receptors were gathered from a woman between 18 and 29 years old with Graves' ophthalmopathy.

This clonotype was picked up many times. V is TRBV7-8 and J is TRBJ2-5, with 7 bases fitting TRBD2. After removal of 4 bases from V and 5 bases from J, the junction contained 7 bases not matched to a gene. The V gene's germline CDR1 is SGHVS and CDR2 FQNEAQ. The CDR3 length is 14 residues. Here the CDR3 DNA reads TGTGCCAGCAGCTCGGGACTACTAGGGGAGACCCAGTACTTC. Its protein product is CASSSGLLGETQYF.

The chain employs TRBV30 and TRBJ1-2; D might be TRBD1 (6 bases). This CDR3 is 13 amino acids long. With 3 bases removed from V and 7 bases from J, the gap between germline ends came to 15 bases. Germline CDR1 and CDR2: GTSNPN and SVGIG (reference sequence). Written as DNA, the CDR3 is TGTGCCTGGAGCAGGGGCAGGGTTCCTGGCTACACCTTC. It codes for CAWSRGRVPGYTF. The full variable domain, completed using reference TRBV30 and TRBJ1-2, is SQTIHQWPATLVQPVGSPLSLECTVEGTSNPNLYWYRQAAGRGLQLLFYSVGIGQISSEVPQNLSASRPQDRQFILSSKKLLLSDSGFYLCAWSRGRVPGYTFGSGTRLTVV.

There are many counts of this clonotype. This chain uses TRBV9 with TRBJ2-1; 9 nucleotides line up with TRBD2. Germline V CDR1 and CDR2: SGDLS, YYNGEE. Trimming took 4 bases from V and 2 from J; bases not matched to a gene: 16. There are 19 residues in the CDR3. This chain's CDR3 is CASSTSLAGDTLPYNEQFF. CDR3 DNA: TGTGCCAGCAGCACGTCCTTAGCGGGAGATACCCTCCCCTACAATGAGCAGTTCTTC.

CDR3 in DNA: TGTGCCAGCAGCTTGGTCATTTCGGATACGCAGTATTTT. It yields the protein CASSLVISDTQYF. The gene calls are TRBV7-2 and TRBJ2-3; D gene uncertain. The CDR3 has 13 residues. V was pared by 3 bases and J by 6 bases, with 10 bases between. Germline CDR1 SGHTA, CDR2 FQGNSA.

This chain links TRBV7-2 with TRBJ2-7; 13 bases are shared with TRBD2. Looked up from germline, CDR1 is SGHTA and CDR2 is FQGNSA. The CDR3 runs to 24 residues. The V and J ends lost 1 base and 0 bases, in that order; junction bases with no gene match: 24. The CDR3, as DNA: TGTGCCAGCAGCTTAGTTAGGGGAATGGGGGGACTACTAGCGGGAGGGCCGCCCTCCTACGAGCAGTACTTC. Translating gives CASSLVRGMGGLLAGGPPSYEQYF.

This clonotype has a count of ten or more. V gene TRBV27 combines with J gene TRBJ1-2, with 11 bases identical to TRBD1. The CDR3 spans 14 residues. V was clipped by 6 bases and J by 4 bases; unmatched bases: 4. Germline assignment: CDR1 MNHEY and CDR2 SMNVEV (reference sequence). CDR3 sequence reads: CASRAGTGGYGYTF. The CDR3 bases are TGTGCCAGCAGGGCCGGGACAGGGGGCTATGGCTACACCTTC.

This clonotype was seen at least ten times. The V gene is TRBV5-1, the J gene TRBJ2-7; possibly TRBD1 for D (8 bases). V lost 4 bases and J 3 bases, leaving 17 bases between the germline ends. CDR1 is SGHRS and CDR2 is YFSETQ in the germline V gene. The CDR3 covers 15 residues. The CDR3 sequence: CASSPYRGGGYEQYF. The CDR3 DNA reads TGCGCCAGCAGCCCCTACAGGGGGGGGGGCTACGAGCAGTACTTC. The full variable domain, rest sourced from reference TRBV5-1 and TRBJ2-7, is KAGVTQTPRYLIKTRGQQVTLSCSPISGHRSVSWYQQTPGQGLQFLFEYFSETQRNKGNFPGRFSGRQFSNSRSEMNVSTLELGDSALYLCASSPYRGGGYEQYFGPGTRLTVT.

This clonotype appeared many times. This sequence joins TRBV6-2 or TRBV6-3 and TRBJ2-5; D is ambiguous. Germline lookup yields CDR1 MNHEY and CDR2 SVGEGT. The V end lost 6 bases, the J end lost 5 bases, and 13 bases lay between the germline ends. This CDR3 is 13 amino acids long. The CDR3 DNA sequence: TGTGCCAGCAGACCGACGGTAATCGAGACCCAGTACTTC. Its protein product is CASRPTVIETQYF.

There are a few counts of this clonotype. This chain connects TRBV19 to TRBJ2-3, with TRBD2 matching 12 bases. The CDR3 covers 15 residues. In germline, CDR1 is LNHDA, CDR2 SQIVND (reference sequence). The V gene end was trimmed by 2 bases and the J gene end by 7 bases; junction bases not matched to a gene: 4. The CDR3 sequence is CASSILAGGPNTQYF. The DNA for the CDR3 is TGTGCCAGTAGTATACTAGCGGGAGGGCCGAATACGCAGTATTTT.

This clonotype was counted ten times or more. Written as DNA, the CDR3 is TGCAGTTCACTCCTTCGCGAGGGAGGGGAGACCCAGTACTTC. Protein product: CSSLLREGGETQYF. The rearrangement joins TRBV20-1 to TRBJ2-5, with 7 bases identical to TRBD2. Per the germline V gene, CDR1 is DFQATT and CDR2 is SNEGSKA (reference sequence). The CDR3 is made up of 14 amino acids. V trimming: 8 bases; J trimming: 5 bases; junction bases outside the gene matches: 14.

This clonotype came up many times. This sequence joins TRBV3-1 and TRBJ2-1, with D perhaps matching TRBD2 (5 bases). V was cut by 3 bases and J by 8 bases, with 14 bases left in between. Per the germline V gene, CDR1 is LGHDT and CDR2 is YNNKEL (reference sequence). The CDR3 is 14 residues long. CDR3 DNA: TGTGCCAGCAGCCACCCCATTTCGGGATATGAGCAGTTCTTC. The encoded protein is CASSHPISGYEQFF.

This clonotype was seen many times. V usage is TRBV5-5 and J usage is TRBJ1-1; no definite D call. Trimming removed 2 bases at V and 7 bases at J, with 9 bases between. Germline lookup yields CDR1 SGHKS and CDR2 YYEKEE (reference sequence). CDR3 length equals 12 residues. For the CDR3, the DNA is TGTGCCAGCAGCTTCCGGGAGCGTGAAGCTTTCTTT. Translated: CASSFREREAFF. The entire variable domain, with the rest obtained from reference TRBV5-5 and TRBJ1-1, is as follows: DAGVTQSPTHLIKTRGQQVTLRCSPISGHKSVSWYQQVLGQGPQFIFQYYEKEERGRGNFPDRFSARQFPNYSSELNVNALLLGDSALYLCASSFREREAFFGQGTRLTVV.

The sample holds many counts of this clonotype. The chain joins TRBV28 to TRBJ2-7; D gene ambiguous. V was clipped by 4 bases and J by 3 bases, with 13 bases between them. The CDR3 contains 14 residues. CDR1 and CDR2 from the germline V gene are MDHEN and SYDVKM. DNA for the CDR3: TGTGCCAGCAGTTCCTCTCCCGTTGTCTACGAGCAGTACTTC. This encodes CASSSSPVVYEQYF.

The chain employs TRBV6-1 and TRBJ1-5; the D is unclear. Germline V gives CDR1 MNHNS, CDR2 SASEGT. CDR3 length equals 12 residues. Trimming removed 6 bases from V and 6 bases from J, with 9 bases in between. The CDR3 is CASSLKGQPQHF. CDR3 nucleotides: TGTGCCAGCAGCCTGAAAGGTCAGCCCCAGCATTTT.

This clonotype was seen at least ten times. The chain couples TRBV5-8 to TRBJ2-3; D gene uncertain. Between the trimmed V and J ends, which lost 6 bases and 3 bases, there was a span of 14 bases. This CDR3 has 14 amino acids. From germline, CDR1 is SGHTS and CDR2 YDEGEE. CDR3 sequence reads: CASTYSLGTDTQYF. As DNA, the CDR3 is TGTGCCAGCACCTATTCCCTTGGGACAGATACGCAGTATTTT.

This clonotype has a count of ten or more. The chain uses TRBV3-1 and TRBJ1-2; the match to TRBD1 covers 7 bases. After removal of 1 base from V and 4 bases from J, the junction contained 9 bases not matched to a gene. The CDR3 runs 16 residues. The germline gives CDR1 LGHDT, CDR2 YNNKEL (reference sequence). CDR3 loop: CASSQVGQASGYGYTF. As DNA, the CDR3 is TGTGCCAGCAGCCAAGTCGGACAGGCCTCTGGCTATGGCTACACCTTC.

This clonotype was observed many times. The chain links TRBV7-8 to TRBJ2-7; D is possibly TRBD1 (5 bases). V was cut by 1 base and J by 2 bases, with 15 bases left in between. Germline V gives CDR1 SGHVS, CDR2 FQNEAQ. CDR3 size: 16 residues. The CDR3 bases are TGTGCCAGCAGCTTAGAGGTGGGGCAGCCTACCTACGAGCAGTACTTC. As protein: CASSLEVGQPTYEQYF.

The rearrangement uses TRBV6-6 and TRBJ2-1, with 16 positions matching TRBD2. V shed 0 bases and J 2 bases; nucleotides not matched to a gene: 4. Per the germline V gene, CDR1 is MNHNY and CDR2 is SVGAGI (reference sequence). The CDR3 has 19 amino acids. CDR3 DNA: TGTGCCAGCAGTTACTCCGGGACTAGCGGGAGGGCCGCCTACAATGAGCAGTTCTTC. This sequence encodes CASSYSGTSGRAAYNEQFF.

This clonotype has ten or more counts. The V and J genes are TRBV28 and TRBJ2-2, with 11 bases fitting TRBD2. Losses at the gene ends were 6 bases for V and 4 bases for J; bases not matched to a gene: 13. Germline values: CDR1 MDHEN, CDR2 SYDVKM. This CDR3 is built from 18 residues. CDR3 DNA sequence: TGTGCCAGCAGCAGGGGACTAGCGGAGTGGGGAGGCACCGGGGAGCTGTTTTTT. Its protein is CASSRGLAEWGGTGELFF.

This clonotype was observed once. Since a much larger clone is just one base distant, this may be a read error. This chain links TRBV11-3 with TRBJ2-4; no firm D call. This CDR3 region has 14 residues. V dropped 5 bases and J dropped 6 bases, with 14 bases sitting between them. Germline V gene lookup returns CDR1 SGHNT and CDR2 YENEEA. The chain's CDR3 is CASSPRPPGNIQYF. The CDR3 DNA is TGTGCCAGCAGCCCCCGGCCCCCGGGAAACATTCAGTACTTC.

The rearrangement links TRBV5-6 to TRBJ1-2; TRBD1 aligns across 8 bases. Germline V CDR1 and CDR2: SGHDT, YYEEEE. The ends lost 5 bases at V and 4 bases at J; junction bases unmatched: 13. The CDR3 contains 16 residues. For the CDR3, the DNA is TGTGCCAGCAGGACGGGGACAGGCAATTTTCGCTATGGCTACACCTTC. Translation gives CASRTGTGNFRYGYTF.

In the case of this clonotype: A read error may produce the germline difference seen at one junction end. The gene calls are TRBV4-1 and TRBJ2-2, with 7 bases lining up with TRBD1. The CDR3 length is 17 residues. CDR1 is MGHRA, CDR2 YSYEKL, per germline. The CDR3 is CASSPTGTVSNTGELFF. The CDR3 nucleotides are TGTGCCAGCAGCCCCACCGGGACAGTTTCCAACACCGGGGAGCTGTTTTTT.

Many counts were recorded for this clonotype. This chain uses TRBV20-1 with TRBJ2-5; the D call may be TRBD1 or TRBD2 (5 bases each). Germline CDR1 and CDR2: DFQATT and SNEGSKA (reference sequence). The V gene lost 3 bases and the J gene lost 5 bases, with 16 bases spanning the gap. The CDR3 runs to 14 residues. The CDR3 is CSARPSGAPETQYF. As DNA, the CDR3 is TGCAGTGCTAGGCCCTCCGGGGCCCCCGAGACCCAGTACTTC.

This clonotype was seen a few times. A much bigger clone sits one base away, suggesting this may be a read error. The rearrangement joins TRBV27 to TRBJ2-5; D unclear. The V gene's germline CDR1 is MNHEY and CDR2 SMNVEV (reference sequence). The CDR3 runs 11 residues. With 6 bases removed from V and 2 bases from J, the gap between germline ends came to 4 bases. The CDR3 is CASRMQETQYF. CDR3 coding DNA: TGTGCCAGCAGGATGCAAGAGACCCAGTACTTC.

The chain links TRBV2 to TRBJ1-1, with no clear D. CDR1 and CDR2 from the germline V gene are SNHLY and FYNNEI. There are 14 residues in the CDR3. The V end lost 6 bases, the J end lost 1 base, and 12 bases lay between the germline ends. The CDR3 loop is CASSVRARNTEAFF. CDR3 nucleotide sequence: TGTGCCAGCAGCGTTAGGGCGAGGAACACTGAAGCTTTCTTT.

This clonotype was detected ten times or more. The V gene is TRBV19, the J gene TRBJ2-3; 7 bases are shared with TRBD1. V lost 6 bases and J lost 9; bases outside the gene matches: 21. Germline lookup yields CDR1 LNHDA and CDR2 SQIVND (reference sequence). The CDR3 is made up of 17 amino acids. CDR3 DNA: TGTGCCAGTAGGAACCGGACAGGCTCGGTTCTAAGGAGGACGCAGTATTTT. It encodes CASRNRTGSVLRRTQYF.

This clonotype was recorded a few times. The CDR3 sequence is CASMGGNQPQHF. The CDR3 coding sequence is TGTGCCAGCATGGGGGGAAATCAGCCCCAGCATTTT. The chain is built from TRBV6-2 or TRBV6-3 and TRBJ1-5, with D possibly TRBD1 on 5 matching bases. CDR1 is MNHEY, CDR2 SVGEGT, per germline. Between the trimmed V and J ends, which lost 7 bases and 4 bases, there was a span of 8 bases. The CDR3 loop spans 12 amino acids.

The chain is built from TRBV5-1 and TRBJ2-3, with 7 positions matching TRBD1. The CDR3 is 17 residues long. Germline trimming cut 0 bases from V and 2 bases from J; bases unmatched to any gene: 9. CDR1 and CDR2 from the germline V gene are SGHRS and YFSETQ. The CDR3 sequence is CASSLEPGQLFTDTQYF. The DNA for the CDR3 is TGCGCCAGCAGCTTGGAGCCGGGACAGTTATTCACAGATACGCAGTATTTT.

In this sample, this clonotype turned up many times. The chain combines TRBV14 with TRBJ2-7, with a possible D match to TRBD1 (6 bases). Trimming removed 2 bases at V and 3 bases at J, with 14 bases between. The CDR3 totals 15 residues. The germline CDR1 and CDR2 sequences are SGHDN and FVKESK. CDR3 nucleotide sequence: TGTGCCAGCAGCCAACTGCCTGACAGGTACTACGAGCAGTACTTC. It encodes CASSQLPDRYYEQYF.

The table lists this clonotype with many counts. This chain joins TRBV7-2 and TRBJ2-5, with TRBD2 matching 9 bases. Germline CDR1 SGHTA, CDR2 FQGNSA. Losses at the gene ends were 5 bases for V and 1 base for J; bases not matched to a gene: 8. CDR3 length equals 16 residues. This CDR3 reads CASSPGSGRTQETQYF. The CDR3 DNA reads as TGTGCCAGCAGCCCCGGGAGCGGGAGGACCCAAGAGACCCAGTACTTC. Using reference TRBV7-2 and TRBJ2-5 for the parts outside the CDR3, the full variable domain is GAGVSQSPSNKVTEKGKDVELRCDPISGHTALYWYRQSLGQGLEFLIYFQGNSAPDKSGLPSDRFSAERTGGSVSTLTIQRTQQEDSAVYLCASSPGSGRTQETQYFGPGTRLLVL.